The next 17 T cell receptor beta chains were all read from a single sample in a study of blood T cell repertoires in COVID-19. Sequencing was performed with immunoSEQ multiplex PCR; in TCRdb, only in-frame clones are kept and a portion is missing. The data show under 200,000 clones, roughly 80% seen once. Material for sequencing was peripheral blood. The receptors here all came from a woman aged 30 to 39 with acute or convalescent COVID-19.

This clone appeared a few times. V usage is TRBV27 and J usage is TRBJ2-1; the match to TRBD1 covers 10 bases. CDR3 length: 16 residues. Per the germline V gene, CDR1 is MNHEY and CDR2 is SMNVEV (reference sequence). The trim removed 4 bases at V and 4 bases at J, leaving 7 bases unmatched. The CDR3 DNA is TGTGCCAGCAGTTCCCCCGGGACAGGGGTATACAATGAGCAGTTCTTC. Its protein is CASSSPGTGVYNEQFF.

For the CDR3, the DNA is TGTGCCAGCAGTTTAGCGGCCTCCGGGGAGCTGTTTTTT. Residues: CASSLAASGELFF. The V call is TRBV12-3 or TRBV12-4, the J call TRBJ2-2; D is undetermined. The V gene lost 0 bases and the J gene lost 6 bases, with 5 bases spanning the gap. The CDR3 spans 13 residues.

This clone occurred once. The rearrangement joins TRBV7-2 to TRBJ1-5; tentative D call: TRBD1 (5 bases). Germline-derived CDR1 and CDR2 are SGHTA and FQGNSA. Trimming left V 1 base short and J 2 bases short, with 18 bases between. The length of the CDR3 is 18 residues. The CDR3 nucleotides read TGTGCCAGCAGCTTAGAAAGGTCAGGGTGGAGGGGCAATCAGCCCCAGCATTTT. It specifies CASSLERSGWRGNQPQHF.

This clone was counted between two and nine times. V gene TRBV6-2 or TRBV6-3 combines with J gene TRBJ2-1; maybe TRBD1 (6 bases). Germline V gives CDR1 MNHEY, CDR2 SVGEGT. Trimming took 0 bases from V and 7 from J, leaving 10 bases between them. The CDR3 covers 14 residues. Written as DNA, the CDR3 is TGTGCCAGCAGTTACTCGTCGAGGGGGAATGAGCAGTTCTTC. Protein product: CASSYSSRGNEQFF.

V is TRBV5-1 and J is TRBJ2-7, with a weak D call TRBD1 (5 bases). CDR3 length: 13 amino acids. The V gene lost 0 bases and the J gene lost 6 bases, with 10 bases spanning the gap. CDR1 is SGHRS and CDR2 is YFSETQ in the germline V gene. The CDR3 is CASSLARASEQYF. The CDR3 coding sequence is TGCGCCAGCAGCTTGGCCAGGGCTAGCGAGCAGTACTTC.

V gene TRBV10-3 combines with J gene TRBJ1-2; the match to TRBD1 covers 9 bases. The V and J ends lost 10 bases and 8 bases, in that order; junction bases with no gene match: 17. CDR1 and CDR2 from the germline V gene are ENHRY and SYGVKD. CDR3 length equals 15 residues. The CDR3 loop reads CATSLVSGTGRGYTF. In DNA form, the CDR3 reads TGTGCCACCAGCCTCGTTTCCGGGACAGGGAGGGGCTACACCTTC.

A word on this clone: This sample includes further DNA sequences coding for the same CDR3. V gene TRBV7-3 combines with J gene TRBJ2-3; 9 bases map to TRBD2. The CDR3 length is 15 residues. Trimming took 6 bases from V and 0 from J; bases not matched to a gene: 4. Germline lookup yields CDR1 SGHTA and CDR2 FQGTGA. CDR3 nucleotides: TGTGCCAGCAGTCAAGCGGGGGGTAGCACAGATACGCAGTATTTT. It specifies CASSQAGGSTDTQYF.

The chain couples TRBV7-2 to TRBJ2-7; the match to TRBD1 covers 8 bases. This CDR3 has 14 residues. CDR1 SGHTA and CDR2 FQGNSA come from the germline V gene. The V segment lost 4 bases and the J segment 3 bases; nucleotides outside the gene matches: 5. CDR3 DNA: TGTGCCAGCAGCTCCGGACAGGGCCGCTACGAGCAGTACTTC. Protein product: CASSSGQGRYEQYF.

Details on this clone: The sample carries other DNA sequences with the same CDR3. V is TRBV28 and J is TRBJ2-7; the match to TRBD1 covers 7 bases. V lost 11 bases, J lost 4 bases, and 8 bases stayed unmatched. The CDR3 length is 12 residues. The germline V gene has CDR1 MDHEN and CDR2 SYDVKM. The CDR3 protein is CASRGQSYEQYF. CDR3 DNA sequence: TGTGCCTCCCGGGGACAGTCATACGAGCAGTACTTC. The entire variable domain, with the rest obtained from reference TRBV28 and TRBJ2-7, is as follows: DVKVTQSSRYLVKRTGEKVFLECVQDMDHENMFWYRQDPGLGLRLIYFSYDVKMKEKGDIPEGYSVSREKKERFSLILESASTNQTSMYLCASRGQSYEQYFGPGTRLTVT.

J is TRBJ2-2 and V is TRBV5-1; 8 positions agree with TRBD2. CDR1 is SGHRS and CDR2 is YFSETQ in the germline V gene. This CDR3 comprises 15 residues. Unmatched junction bases numbered 6, after V lost 3 bases and J lost 5 bases. The CDR3 nucleotides are TGCGCCAGCAGCTCAACTCGCGGGGGGACCGGGGAGCTGTTTTTT. It encodes CASSSTRGGTGELFF. Looking up the rest from reference TRBV5-1 and TRBJ2-2 gives the full variable domain: KAGVTQTPRYLIKTRGQQVTLSCSPISGHRSVSWYQQTPGQGLQFLFEYFSETQRNKGNFPGRFSGRQFSNSRSEMNVSTLELGDSALYLCASSSTRGGTGELFFGEGSRLTVL.

The rearrangement joins TRBV5-1 to TRBJ1-1; no clear D gene. The V end lost 0 bases, the J end lost 2 bases, and 8 bases lay between the germline ends. Germline values: CDR1 SGHRS, CDR2 YFSETQ. The CDR3 is 14 amino acids. The chain's CDR3 is CASSLAGINTEAFF. The CDR3 DNA reads as TGCGCCAGCAGCTTGGCAGGAATTAACACTGAAGCTTTCTTT.

This clone was seen only a few times. The chain is built from TRBV4-1 and TRBJ1-2; no clear D gene. CDR3 length: 15 amino acids. With 4 bases removed from V and 9 bases from J, the gap between germline ends came to 21 bases. Germline CDR1 is MGHRA and CDR2 is YSYEKL. DNA for the CDR3: TGCGCCAGCAGCCTGACTGGTGGCCTGACGGAAAGCTACACCTTC. It codes for CASSLTGGLTESYTF.

J is TRBJ2-1 and V is TRBV7-9; TRBD2 agrees at 7 bases. The CDR3 is 16 residues long. Per germline, CDR1 SEHNR and CDR2 FQNEAQ (reference sequence). J was trimmed by 2 bases and V by 2 bases; bases with no gene match: 6. The CDR3 DNA is TGTGCCAGCAGCTTATTGGGGGGGGACCCCTACAATGAGCAGTTCTTC. Translating gives CASSLLGGDPYNEQFF.

The chain has TRBV10-3 and TRBJ1-6; perhaps TRBD1 as D (6 bases). Germline V gene sequence: CDR1 ENHRY, CDR2 SYGVKD. The V and J ends lost 3 bases and 2 bases respectively, with 11 bases between them. This CDR3 has 16 residues. The CDR3 loop reads CAISDRGDTYNSPLHF. The DNA for the CDR3 is TGTGCCATCAGTGACAGGGGTGACACCTATAATTCACCCCTCCACTTT.

The V gene is TRBV5-1, the J gene TRBJ2-5; 8 bases align to TRBD1. This CDR3 contains 19 residues. The ends lost 0 bases at V and 4 bases at J; junction bases unmatched: 17. Germline CDR1 is SGHRS and CDR2 is YFSETQ. The CDR3 bases are TGCGCCAGCAGCTTGGCGCTCACTGGCCTCAGGGGGCTCGGAGAGACCCAGTACTTC. It yields the protein CASSLALTGLRGLGETQYF.

V usage is TRBV7-2 and J usage is TRBJ1-1, with D unclear. The V gene's germline CDR1 is SGHTA and CDR2 FQGNSA. This CDR3 is built from 11 residues. Trimming pared 1 base from V and 7 bases from J, leaving 4 bases between. In nucleotides, the CDR3 is TGTGCCAGCAGCTTAGGAGATGAAGCTTTCTTT. This translates into CASSLGDEAFF. Together with reference TRBV7-2 and TRBJ1-1, the CDR3 gives the full variable domain: GAGVSQSPSNKVTEKGKDVELRCDPISGHTALYWYRQSLGQGLEFLIYFQGNSAPDKSGLPSDRFSAERTGGSVSTLTIQRTQQEDSAVYLCASSLGDEAFFGQGTRLTVV.

The V and J genes are TRBV7-2 and TRBJ1-2; D gene ambiguous. Germline CDR1 reads SGHTA; CDR2 reads FQGNSA. The CDR3 is made up of 16 amino acids. Trimming took 2 bases from V and 2 from J, leaving 15 bases between them. The CDR3 DNA reads TGTGCCAGCAGCTTAAGGTCTGTAGGAGAAAACTATGGCTACACCTTC. Amino acids: CASSLRSVGENYGYTF.